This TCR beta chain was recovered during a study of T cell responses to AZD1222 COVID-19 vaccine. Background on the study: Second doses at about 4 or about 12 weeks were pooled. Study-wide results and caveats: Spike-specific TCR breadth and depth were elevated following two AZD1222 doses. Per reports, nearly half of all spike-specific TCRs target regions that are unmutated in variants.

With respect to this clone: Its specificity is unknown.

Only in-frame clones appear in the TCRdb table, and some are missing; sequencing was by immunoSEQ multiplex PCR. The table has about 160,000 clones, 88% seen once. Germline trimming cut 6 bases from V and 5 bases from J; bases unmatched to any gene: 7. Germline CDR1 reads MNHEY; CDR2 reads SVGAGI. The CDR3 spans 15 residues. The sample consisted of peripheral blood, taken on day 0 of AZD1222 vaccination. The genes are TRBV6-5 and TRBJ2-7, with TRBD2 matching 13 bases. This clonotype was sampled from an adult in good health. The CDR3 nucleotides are TGTGCCAGCAGATTCGGGACTAGCGGGAACGACGAGCAGTACTTC. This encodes CASRFGTSGNDEQYF.